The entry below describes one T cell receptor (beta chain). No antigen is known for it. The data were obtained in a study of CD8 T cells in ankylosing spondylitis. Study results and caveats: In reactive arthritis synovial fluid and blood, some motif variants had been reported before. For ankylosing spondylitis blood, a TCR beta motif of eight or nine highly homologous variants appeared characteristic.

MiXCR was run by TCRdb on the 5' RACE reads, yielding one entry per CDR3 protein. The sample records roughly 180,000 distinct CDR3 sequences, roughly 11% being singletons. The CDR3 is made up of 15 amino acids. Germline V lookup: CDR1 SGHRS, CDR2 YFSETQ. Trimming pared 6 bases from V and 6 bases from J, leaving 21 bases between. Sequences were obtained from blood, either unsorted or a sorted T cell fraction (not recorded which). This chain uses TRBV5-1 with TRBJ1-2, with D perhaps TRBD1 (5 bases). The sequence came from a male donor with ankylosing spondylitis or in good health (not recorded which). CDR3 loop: CASKGTRRESDGYTF. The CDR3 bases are TGCGCCAGCAAAGGGACTAGGCGGGAGAGCGATGGCTACACCTTC. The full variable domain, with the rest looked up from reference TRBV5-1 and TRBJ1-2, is KAGVTQTPRYLIKTRGQQVTLSCSPISGHRSVSWYQQTPGQGLQFLFEYFSETQRNKGNFPGRFSGRQFSNSRSEMNVSTLELGDSALYLCASKGTRRESDGYTFGSGTRLTVV.